These T cell receptor beta chains were read from a single sample in a study of OX40 agonist ivuxolimab in advanced cancers. Assay used: immunoSEQ multiplex PCR; TCRdb lists only in-frame clones, some missing. Of roughly 75,000 clones in the sample, around nine tenths were seen once. Sequencing was performed on CD4+ or CD8+ T cells sorted from blood, taken in a trial of the OX40 agonist ivuxolimab. Every receptor here comes from an adult with an advanced solid tumor such as melanoma, head and neck, liver or kidney cancer. Each CDR3 is given with its conserved first and last residue. Fields, in order: D gene, clone size, V gene, J gene, CDR3 protein, CDR3 DNA. D genes are given only for firm matches. Some rows mark clone size as missing; the rest say once, few, many or name a class of expanded clone.

.,.,TRBV11-3,TRBJ2-3,CASSLDSSRTDTQYF,TGTGCCAGCAGCTTAGACTCCAGTCGCACAGATACGCAGTATTTT
.,.,TRBV7-2,TRBJ1-2,CASSLWPGRDYGYTF,TGTGCCAGCAGCTTATGGCCAGGACGGGACTATGGCTACACCTTC
.,.,TRBV30,TRBJ2-3,CAWSGRGGAEDTQYF,TGTGCCTGGAGTGGTCGAGGGGGGGCCGAAGATACGCAGTATTTT
.,once,TRBV5-5,TRBJ2-7,CASSPGGGAGSSYEQYF,TGTGCCAGCAGCCCCGGAGGTGGGGCGGGGAGCTCCTACGAGCAGTACTTC
.,.,TRBV7-2,TRBJ1-1,CASSPRRAGNTEAFF,TGTGCCAGCAGCCCCCGTCGGGCGGGGAACACTGAAGCTTTCTTT
.,.,TRBV9,TRBJ1-5,CASSVDGGGNQPQHF,TGTGCCAGCAGCGTAGATGGGGGAGGCAATCAGCCCCAGCATTTT
TRBD1,.,TRBV11-3,TRBJ1-1,CASGQGANTEAFF,TGTGCCAGCGGACAGGGGGCGAACACTGAAGCTTTCTTT
.,.,TRBV28,TRBJ2-5,CASSPLGNQETQYF,TGTGCCAGCAGCCCCTTGGGCAATCAAGAGACCCAGTACTTC
TRBD1,.,TRBV7-7,TRBJ2-5,CASSLAGQGRETQYF,TGTGCCAGCAGCTTAGCAGGACAGGGGCGAGAGACCCAGTACTTC
TRBD1,.,TRBV11-2,TRBJ2-7,CASSLGHVTGGEQYF,TGTGCCAGCAGCTTAGGTCATGTGACAGGGGGCGAGCAGTACTTC
TRBD1,.,TRBV10-3,TRBJ1-1,CAIEGTGDSEAFF,TGTGCCATCGAGGGGACAGGGGATTCTGAAGCTTTCTTT
.,few,TRBV19,TRBJ1-1,CASRSGRAWEAFF,TGTGCCAGCAGGTCGGGCAGGGCATGGGAAGCTTTCTTT
TRBD1,once,TRBV7-2,TRBJ2-2,CASSLGQGEQTGELFF,TGTGCCAGCAGCTTGGGACAGGGGGAACAAACCGGGGAGCTGTTTTTT
.,.,TRBV7-9,TRBJ2-6,CASSLAGSRANVLTF,TGTGCCAGCAGCTTAGCGGGCAGTCGGGCCAACGTCCTGACTTTC
TRBD2,.,TRBV11-3,TRBJ2-2,CASSFGGRGGPGLGELFF,TGTGCCAGCAGCTTCGGCGGGAGGGGAGGTCCCGGCCTTGGGGAGCTGTTTTTT
.,.,TRBV5-6,TRBJ2-3,CASSLGAGPGDTQYF,TGTGCCAGCAGCTTGGGGGCAGGGCCGGGAGATACGCAGTATTTT
.,.,TRBV7-6,TRBJ1-6,CASSLPGENSPLHF,TGTGCCAGCAGCTTACCAGGGGAAAATTCACCCCTCCACTTT
.,.,TRBV18,TRBJ1-1,CASSPSENTEAFF,TGTGCCAGCTCACCGTCGGAGAACACTGAAGCTTTCTTT
TRBD2,few,TRBV7-2,TRBJ2-1,CASSVGTSGRGEQFF,TGTGCCAGCAGCGTTGGGACTAGCGGGAGGGGTGAGCAGTTCTTC
TRBD2,.,TRBV15,TRBJ2-5,CATSRQAGGRETQYF,TGTGCCACCAGCAGGCAAGCGGGGGGGCGGGAGACCCAGTACTTC
.,.,TRBV27,TRBJ2-7,CASSPIREQYF,TGTGCCAGCAGTCCTATTCGGGAGCAGTACTTC
TRBD1,once,TRBV19,TRBJ2-7,CASSFRQGAREQYF,TGTGCCAGTAGTTTTCGGCAGGGGGCGCGTGAGCAGTACTTC
TRBD2,.,TRBV6-6,TRBJ2-7,CASRGTSASYEQYF,TGTGCCAGCAGGGGGACTAGCGCTTCCTACGAGCAGTACTTC
.,.,TRBV4-3,TRBJ2-7,CASSQEGVAGYEQYF,TGCGCCAGCAGCCAAGAAGGAGTTGCGGGTTACGAGCAGTACTTC
TRBD2,few,TRBV9,TRBJ2-7,CASSISGSSYEQYF,TGTGCCAGCAGCATTAGCGGGAGTTCCTACGAGCAGTACTTC
.,.,TRBV5-1,TRBJ1-4,CASTSGGGEKLFF,TGCGCCAGCACGTCCGGGGGTGGTGAAAAACTGTTTTTT
.,.,TRBV6-4,TRBJ1-4,CASSEGSRSGEKLFF,TGTGCCAGCAGTGAGGGCAGCCGATCGGGCGAAAAACTGTTTTTT
TRBD1,.,TRBV6-1,TRBJ2-7,CASNLLGQDSYEQYF,TGTGCCAGCAACCTTCTGGGACAGGACTCCTACGAGCAGTACTTC
TRBD1,.,TRBV19,TRBJ2-1,CASSISRTGPYNEQFF,TGTGCCAGTAGTATATCTAGGACAGGGCCTTACAATGAGCAGTTCTTC
TRBD1,.,TRBV4-1,TRBJ2-6,CASSSWTGRPKANVLTF,TGCGCCAGCAGCTCCTGGACAGGTCGTCCCAAGGCCAACGTCCTGACTTTC
.,.,TRBV20-1,TRBJ1-2,CSARQGDGYTF,TGCAGTGCCAGGCAGGGAGACGGCTACACCTTC
TRBD1,.,TRBV27,TRBJ1-2,CASSPGQGSYGYTF,TGTGCCAGCAGTCCGGGACAGGGGTCCTATGGCTACACCTTC
TRBD2,.,TRBV5-6,TRBJ2-1,CASGRGALDNEQFF,TGTGCCAGCGGGCGGGGGGCTCTCGACAATGAGCAGTTCTTC
.,.,TRBV19,TRBJ2-7,CASKSRVSYEQYF,TGTGCCAGTAAAAGTAGAGTCTCCTACGAGCAGTACTTC
TRBD1,.,TRBV28,TRBJ1-4,CASSLPGQGAKLFF,TGTGCCAGCAGTTTACCGGGACAGGGTGCAAAACTGTTTTTT
.,.,TRBV1,TRBJ1-1,CTSSPSARQEKDSVRNTEAFF,TGCACCAGCAGCCCAAGTGCCCGACAAGAAAAAGATTCCGTGCGGAACACTGAAGCTTTCTTT